This TCR beta chain was sequenced for a study of blood T cell repertoires in COVID-19. Enrollees, 18 to 89 years old, lived in approximately 25 US areas. This CDR3 is 13 amino acids long. Deletions cut 1 base from V and 10 bases from J, with 14 bases between. Germline V gene lookup returns CDR1 SGHDT and CDR2 YYEEEE. The assay was immunoSEQ multiplex PCR, and TCRdb's table has in-frame clones only and misses some. The top ten clones hold around 2.6% of a sample with 200,000 to 250,000 clones, roughly 90% of them seen once. The specimen sequenced was PBMCs or T cells enriched from blood (not recorded which). V usage is TRBV5-6 and J usage is TRBJ1-2; D uncertain. This receptor was obtained from a woman under 40 with acute COVID-19. CDR3 DNA sequence: TGTGCCAGCAGCTTGAGGAGGTACACGTCCTACACCTTC. Amino acid sequence: CASSLRRYTSYTF.